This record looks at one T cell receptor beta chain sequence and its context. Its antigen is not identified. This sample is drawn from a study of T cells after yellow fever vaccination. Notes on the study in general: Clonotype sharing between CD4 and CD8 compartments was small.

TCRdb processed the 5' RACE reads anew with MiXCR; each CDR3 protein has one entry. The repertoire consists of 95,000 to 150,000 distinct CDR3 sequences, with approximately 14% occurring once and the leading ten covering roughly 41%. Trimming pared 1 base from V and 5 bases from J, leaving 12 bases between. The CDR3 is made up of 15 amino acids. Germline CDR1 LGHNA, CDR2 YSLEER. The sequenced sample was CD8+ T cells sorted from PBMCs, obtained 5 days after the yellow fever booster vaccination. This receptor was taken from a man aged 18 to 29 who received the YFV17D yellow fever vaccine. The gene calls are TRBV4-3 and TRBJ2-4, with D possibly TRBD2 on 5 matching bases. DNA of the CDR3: TGCGCCAGCAGCCAAGCGTGGAGCGGAGAAAACATTCAGTACTTC. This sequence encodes CASSQAWSGENIQYF.